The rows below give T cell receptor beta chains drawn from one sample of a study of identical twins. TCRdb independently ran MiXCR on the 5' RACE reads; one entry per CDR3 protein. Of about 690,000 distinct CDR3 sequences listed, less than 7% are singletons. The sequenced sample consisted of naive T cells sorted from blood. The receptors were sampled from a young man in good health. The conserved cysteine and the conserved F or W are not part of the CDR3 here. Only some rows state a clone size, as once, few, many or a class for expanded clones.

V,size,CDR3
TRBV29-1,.,SVGPAPGEQF
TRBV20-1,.,SPNPGQGWNEQF
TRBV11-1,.,ASSPYLTSGILEETQY
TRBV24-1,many,ATSDATGIGTEAF
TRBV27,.,ASSASWSSYNEQF
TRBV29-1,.,SVAEGLSLEAF
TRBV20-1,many,SARDRAYYNEQF
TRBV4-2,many,ASSQVDSNTEAF
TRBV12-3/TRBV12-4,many,ASSLIGLSGRTGELF
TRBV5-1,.,ASSSSLTQNTEAF
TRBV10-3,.,AITPRLAGPYEQY
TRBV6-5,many,ASSYAPPGDILPGELF
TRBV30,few,AWSATGITPGSEY
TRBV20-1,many,SVDSGGRHNEQF
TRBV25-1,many,ASSGTSVIGTQY
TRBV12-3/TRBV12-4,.,ASREGNTQY